This T cell receptor beta chain derives from a study of cytomegalovirus exposure and HLA in healthy donors. Study as a whole: A preliminary data release comprised tens of millions of unique TCRs obtained from HLA-typed donors.

Germline CDR1 reads MNHEY; CDR2 reads SMNVEV (reference sequence). This CDR3 contains 14 residues. J lost 0 bases, V lost 6 bases, and 3 bases had no gene match. PCR amplification relied on 60 Vbeta primers (plus 13 Jbeta primers). Only in-frame clones appear in the TCRdb table, and some are missing; sequencing was by immunoSEQ multiplex PCR. The table has some 150,000 clones, around 83% seen once. V gene TRBV27 combines with J gene TRBJ2-7; 9 bases match TRBD1. The sequencing sample was made of PBMCs. This TCR derives from a woman aged 45-60 years in good health and CMV-seropositive. The CDR3 loop reads CASSRTGVSYEQYF. The CDR3 nucleotides are TGTGCCAGCAGCCGGACAGGGGTCTCCTACGAGCAGTACTTC.